A selection of T cell receptor beta chains follows, all from one sample in a study of CD8+ T cells in alopecia areata. The protocol was immunoSEQ multiplex PCR, while the TCRdb copy is restricted to in-frame clones and leaves out a portion. Altogether 200,000 to 250,000 clones are present, about 64% being singletons, with the ten largest covering about 4%. The source material was CD4+ T cells sorted from blood, sampled at week 4, from a patient treated with tofacitinib. Receptors were obtained from a human donor with alopecia areata. Each CDR3 is given with its conserved first and last residue. A D gene is named only where the DNA matches it firmly. Rows may omit the clone size; those that give it use once, few, many or a size class.

D gene	J gene	V gene	clone size	CDR3 DNA	CDR3 protein
NA	TRBJ1-6	TRBV4-2	NA	TGTGCCAGCAGCCAACTAGACCTCCCCGGCAGTTCACCCCTCCACTTT	CASSQLDLPGSSPLHF
NA	TRBJ2-3	TRBV7-2	NA	TGTGCCAGCAGCTCCCACACAGATACGCAGTATTTT	CASSSHTDTQYF
NA	TRBJ1-1	TRBV19	NA	TGTGCCAGTACCCCGAGACAGGTTGGTGGAGCTTTCTTT	CASTPRQVGGAFF
NA	TRBJ1-1	TRBV2	NA	TGTGCCAGCGGTAGAGAGGACACTGAAGCTTTCTTT	CASGREDTEAFF
NA	TRBJ1-2	TRBV4-2	NA	TGTGCCAGCAGTCAAGATAGCGGGACTCAATCGCTCTATGGCTACACCTTC	CASSQDSGTQSLYGYTF
TRBD1	TRBJ1-2	TRBV5-1	NA	TGCGCCAGCAGCTTGAGGACAGGGGATGGCTACACCTTC	CASSLRTGDGYTF
NA	TRBJ1-3	TRBV25-1	few	TGTGCCAGCAGGGGGGCGGGTACGTCTGGAAACACCATATATTTT	CASRGAGTSGNTIYF
NA	TRBJ2-1	TRBV6-1	NA	TGTGCCAGCAGTGCCCTCGGTGGGAAGGGGAACTACAATGAGCAGTTCTTC	CASSALGGKGNYNEQFF
NA	TRBJ2-5	TRBV7-8	NA	TGTGCCAGCAGCTTAGAAAAGGGTCGGGTCGAGACCCAGTACTTC	CASSLEKGRVETQYF
NA	TRBJ2-7	TRBV20-1	NA	TGCAGTGCTATCCGCCGTTACGAGCAGTACTTC	CSAIRRYEQYF
NA	TRBJ1-1	TRBV15	NA	TGTGCCACCAGCAGAGATCAAACTGAAGCTTTCTTT	CATSRDQTEAFF
NA	TRBJ2-5	TRBV11-1	NA	TGTGCCAGCAGCTCCGGCACAGTTCCCCAAGAGACCCAGTACTTC	CASSSGTVPQETQYF
NA	TRBJ2-5	TRBV5-1	NA	TGCGCCAGCAGCCTCCAGGGGACTTACCAAGAGACCCAGTACTTC	CASSLQGTYQETQYF
TRBD1	TRBJ1-4	TRBV27	few	TGTGCCAGCAGTCACAGGGGGACTAATGAAAAACTGTTTTTT	CASSHRGTNEKLFF
NA	TRBJ2-1	TRBV27	few	TGTGCCAGCAGTTTATTTCTAGACGGTGAGCAGTTCTTC	CASSLFLDGEQFF
TRBD2	TRBJ2-3	TRBV2	NA	TGTGCCAGCAGTGTGGGTAGCGGGGGGGCCACTTTGCAGTATTTT	CASSVGSGGATLQYF
TRBD1	TRBJ2-1	TRBV27	NA	TGTGCCAGCAGGAAAGTGGGGGACAGGCCCTACAATGAGCAGTTCTTC	CASRKVGDRPYNEQFF
NA	TRBJ2-7	TRBV4-1	few	TGCGCCAGCAGCCAAGATCTCTCCGAGCAGTACTTC	CASSQDLSEQYF
NA	TRBJ1-5	TRBV2	NA	TGTGCCAGCAGTGAGGGGTCTATTAGCAATCAGCCCCAGCATTTT	CASSEGSISNQPQHF
NA	TRBJ2-1	TRBV6-5	NA	TGTGCCAGCAGAAGGACAGGAGCCTCGGGAGCGCTCTTC	CASRRTGASGALF
NA	TRBJ2-5	TRBV5-6	once	TGTGCCAGCACATCCCTTGGAGGGGCGAAAGAGACCCAGTACTTC	CASTSLGGAKETQYF
TRBD1	TRBJ1-4	TRBV5-1	NA	TGCGCCAGCAAGACTACAGGGGCAACTAATGAAAAACTGTTTTTT	CASKTTGATNEKLFF
TRBD1	TRBJ1-6	TRBV29-1	NA	TGCAGCGGTGCCCCCCGGGACAGATCCTATAATTCACCCCTCCACTTT	CSGAPRDRSYNSPLHF
TRBD1	TRBJ1-2	TRBV2	NA	TGTGCCAGCAGTGGACAGGGAAGGACCTATGGCTACACCTTC	CASSGQGRTYGYTF
NA	TRBJ2-3	TRBV7-2	few	TGTGCCAGCAGCTTAGCGGGGGTCGGAAGCACAGATACGCAGTATTTT	CASSLAGVGSTDTQYF
TRBD1	TRBJ2-7	TRBV7-9	NA	TGTGCCAGCAGCTTTCGGACAGGGAACTACGAGCAGTACTTC	CASSFRTGNYEQYF
NA	TRBJ2-7	TRBV5-6	NA	TGTGCCAGCAGCTTGGCGTTCGGGCAGGGAACCTACGAGCAGTACTTC	CASSLAFGQGTYEQYF
NA	TRBJ2-7	TRBV10-3	NA	TGTGCCATCAGTGACAGCTCCTACGAGCAGTACTTC	CAISDSSYEQYF
NA	TRBJ1-2	TRBV10-3	NA	TGTGCCATCAGTGAAGAGGGCCGGCATGGCTACACCTTC	CAISEEGRHGYTF
TRBD2	TRBJ2-7	TRBV4-3	NA	TGCGCCAGCAGCCAAGTCGGGAGGGATTCAAAGCAGTACTTC	CASSQVGRDSKQYF
NA	TRBJ2-3	TRBV7-2	NA	TGTGCCAGCAGCTTAGTTGGAGATACGCAGTATTTT	CASSLVGDTQYF
NA	TRBJ1-1	TRBV6-5	NA	TGTGCCAGCAGTTACTTGCAGGGAACTGAAGCTTTCTTT	CASSYLQGTEAFF
NA	TRBJ1-6	TRBV29-1	NA	TGCAGCGTTGGTACAGGGAAGAATTCACCCCTCCACTTT	CSVGTGKNSPLHF
NA	TRBJ1-1	TRBV29-1	NA	TGCAGCGTTGCGCTGGGAGTGGACACTGAAGCTTTCTTT	CSVALGVDTEAFF
NA	TRBJ2-7	TRBV30	NA	TGTGCCTGGAGTCGCAGCTCGTGGGGGGAGCAGTACTTC	CAWSRSSWGEQYF
NA	TRBJ2-3	TRBV7-7	once	TGTGCTAGCAGCTTAGACAGAGATCTTACGCAGTATTTT	CASSLDRDLTQYF
NA	TRBJ2-2	TRBV30	NA	TGTGCCTGGAGTCCGGGTCCCACCGGGGAGCTGTTTTTT	CAWSPGPTGELFF
NA	TRBJ2-7	TRBV5-6	NA	TGTGCCAGCAGCTTGAGAGGCTCCTACGAGCAGTACTTC	CASSLRGSYEQYF
NA	TRBJ1-1	TRBV9	NA	TGTGCCAGCAGCGTAGGTCCCTTGAACACTGAAGCTTTCTTT	CASSVGPLNTEAFF
NA	TRBJ2-3	TRBV9	NA	TGTGCCAGCAGCGTTCACCCCTCCACAGATACGCAGTATTTT	CASSVHPSTDTQYF
NA	TRBJ1-4	TRBV9	once	TGTGCCAGCAGCAGTCAAGCTAATGAAAAACTGTTTTTT	CASSSQANEKLFF
NA	TRBJ2-1	TRBV2	NA	TGTGCCAGCAGTCAAACAAACAATGAGCAGTTCTTC	CASSQTNNEQFF